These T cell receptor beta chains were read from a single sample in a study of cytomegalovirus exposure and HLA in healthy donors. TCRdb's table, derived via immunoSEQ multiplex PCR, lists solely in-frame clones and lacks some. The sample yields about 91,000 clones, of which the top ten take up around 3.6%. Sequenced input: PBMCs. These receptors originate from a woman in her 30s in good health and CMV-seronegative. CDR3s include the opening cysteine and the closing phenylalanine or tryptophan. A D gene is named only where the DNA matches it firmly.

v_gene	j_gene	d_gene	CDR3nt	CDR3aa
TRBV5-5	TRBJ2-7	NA	TGTGCCAGCACTGAGGTTCTCACTTCCTACGAGCAGTACTTC	CASTEVLTSYEQYF
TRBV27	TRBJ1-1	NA	TGTGCCAGCAGTTTCTCTCCGGGTCCAACCTATGAAGCTTTCTTT	CASSFSPGPTYEAFF
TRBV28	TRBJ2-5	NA	TGTGCCAGCAGGCCGGGGAGCGGAGAGACCCAGTACTTC	CASRPGSGETQYF
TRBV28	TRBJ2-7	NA	TGTGCCAGCAGTGGGGGCCTTGACGAGCAGTACTTC	CASSGGLDEQYF
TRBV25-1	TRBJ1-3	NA	TGTGCCAGCAGTGCAAGTCCACTCCAGGTGTCTGGAAACACCATATATTTT	CASSASPLQVSGNTIYF
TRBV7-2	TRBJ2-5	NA	TGTGCCAGCAGCTTCGCGGGGTGGCAAGAGACCCAGTACTTC	CASSFAGWQETQYF
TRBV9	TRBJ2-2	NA	TGTGCCAGCAGCGTAGGACCCCCAGGGACCGGGGAGCTGTTTTTT	CASSVGPPGTGELFF
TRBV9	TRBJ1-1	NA	TGTGCCAGCAGCCTCTACGATGGCAGGCTTACTGGTGAAGCTTTCTTT	CASSLYDGRLTGEAFF
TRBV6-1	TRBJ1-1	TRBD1	TGTGCCAGCATCGATGGGGACAGGGGCCTCAGAGCTTTCTTT	CASIDGDRGLRAFF
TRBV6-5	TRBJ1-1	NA	TGTGCCACTACCTCAGGGGTTGGGACTGAAGCTTTCTTT	CATTSGVGTEAFF
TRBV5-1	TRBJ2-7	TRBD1	TGCGCCAGCAGCTTAGGACAGGGTGGGGTAGCCGAGCAGTACTTC	CASSLGQGGVAEQYF
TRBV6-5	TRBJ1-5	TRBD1	TGTGCCAGCAGTTACCGGTCAGGGGGCCAGCCCCAGCATTTT	CASSYRSGGQPQHF
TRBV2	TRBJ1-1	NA	TGTACACTAGGGGGTGGAGTCACTGAAGCTTTCTTT	CTLGGGVTEAFF
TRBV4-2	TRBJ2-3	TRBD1	TGTGCCAGCAGCCAAGACCAGACAGGGTGGGGCACAGATACGCAGTATTTT	CASSQDQTGWGTDTQYF
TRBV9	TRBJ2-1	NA	TGTGCCAGCAGCGTACGTGTTGGAGGGGAACAGTTCTTC	CASSVRVGGEQFF
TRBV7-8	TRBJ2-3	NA	TGTGCCAGCAGCCCCGGCTTTGGCGCGGGGGCATCAGATACGCAGTATTTT	CASSPGFGAGASDTQYF
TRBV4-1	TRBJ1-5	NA	TGCGCCAGCAGCCAAGATATTAGCTATCAGCCCCAGCATTTT	CASSQDISYQPQHF
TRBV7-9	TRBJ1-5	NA	TGTGCCAGCAGCTTAGGGGGGGATCAGCCCCAGCATTTT	CASSLGGDQPQHF
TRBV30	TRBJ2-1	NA	TGTGCCTGGAGTGTTCGCGGTCCTAATGAGCAGTTCTTC	CAWSVRGPNEQFF
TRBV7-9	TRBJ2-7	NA	TGTGCCAGCAGCCAAGCGGGCTCGAGCGGCTACGAGCAGTACTTC	CASSQAGSSGYEQYF
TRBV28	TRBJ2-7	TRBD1	TGTGCCAGCAGCTCTCCGGTGGACAGGGTGACGTACTTC	CASSSPVDRVTYF
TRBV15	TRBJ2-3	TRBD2	TGTGCCACCAGAGAAGCGGGGGGGCCTTCAGATACGCAGTATTTT	CATREAGGPSDTQYF
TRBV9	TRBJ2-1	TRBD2	TGTGCCAGCAGCTCCGGACTAGCGAGCTACAATGAGCAGTTCTTC	CASSSGLASYNEQFF
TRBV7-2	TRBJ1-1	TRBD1	TGTGCCAGCAGCTTAGAAGGCAGGGGGCGGAACACTGAAGCTTTCTTT	CASSLEGRGRNTEAFF
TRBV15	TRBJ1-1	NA	TGTGCCACCAGCGGCCCCCGTTACACTGAAGCTTTCTTT	CATSGPRYTEAFF
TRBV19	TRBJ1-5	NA	TGTGCCAGTAGTATAGAGGGAGAAGGCAATCAGCCCCAGCATTTT	CASSIEGEGNQPQHF
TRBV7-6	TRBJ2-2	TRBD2	TGTGCCAGCAGGTCCCTAGCGGGAGACACCGGGGAGCTGTTTTTT	CASRSLAGDTGELFF
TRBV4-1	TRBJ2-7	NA	TGCGCCAGCAGCCAAGATCCTAGAAGGAGGTACGAGCAGTACTTC	CASSQDPRRRYEQYF
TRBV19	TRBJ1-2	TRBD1	TGTGCCAGTAGTTACAGGGGCACCTATGGCTACACCTTC	CASSYRGTYGYTF
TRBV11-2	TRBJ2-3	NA	TGTGCCAGCAGCTTGGTTCGGTACACAGATACGCAGTATTTT	CASSLVRYTDTQYF
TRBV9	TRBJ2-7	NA	TGTGCCAGCAGCGTCTCAGTCGGGGTCCGCTACGAGCAGTACTTC	CASSVSVGVRYEQYF
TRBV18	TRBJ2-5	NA	TGTGCCAGCTCAACTGGTGAGGGAGAGACCCAGTACTTC	CASSTGEGETQYF
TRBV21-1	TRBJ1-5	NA	TGTGCCAGCAACAAAGATGACTTCCATAGCAATCAGCCCCAGCATTTT	CASNKDDFHSNQPQHF
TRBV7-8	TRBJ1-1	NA	TGTGCCAGCAGCTTAGTAGCCAGAGACACTGAAGCTTTCTTT	CASSLVARDTEAFF
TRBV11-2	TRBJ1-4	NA	TGTGCCAGCAGCTTAAGAAGGTATGGGGCCGAGGAAAAACTGTTTTTT	CASSLRRYGAEEKLFF
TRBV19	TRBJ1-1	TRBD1	TGTGCCAGTAGTATAATGGACAGGGGGAATGGAGCTTTCTTT	CASSIMDRGNGAFF
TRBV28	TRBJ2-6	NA	TGTGCCAGCACCGAACCCGTGGGGCCTGGGGCCAACGTCCTGACTTTC	CASTEPVGPGANVLTF
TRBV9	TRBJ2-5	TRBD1	TGTGCCAGCAGCGTAGGGGACAGGGTTTCAGAGACCCAGTACTTC	CASSVGDRVSETQYF
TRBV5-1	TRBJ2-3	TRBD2	TGCGCCAGCAGCGGGGGACTAGCCCGCACAGATACGCAGTATTTT	CASSGGLARTDTQYF
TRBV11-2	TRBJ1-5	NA	TGTGCCAGCAGCGACAACAATCAGCCCCAGCATTTT	CASSDNNQPQHF
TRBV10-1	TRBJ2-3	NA	TGCGCCAGCAGTGAGTTTCCTAGCACAGATACGCAGTATTTT	CASSEFPSTDTQYF
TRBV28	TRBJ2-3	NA	TGTGCCAGCAGTTTAGTGGGCAGGCTCACAGATACGCAGTATTTT	CASSLVGRLTDTQYF
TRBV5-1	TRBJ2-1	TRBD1	TGCGCCAGCAGCTTGTTGGCAGGGGGCGGGTATGAGCAGTTCTTC	CASSLLAGGGYEQFF
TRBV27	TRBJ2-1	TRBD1	TGTGCCAGCACTCGCCGGGACAGATTCTACAATGAGCAGTTCTTC	CASTRRDRFYNEQFF
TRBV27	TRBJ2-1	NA	TGTGCCAGCAGCCCCCGCGGAGACCACAATGAGCAGTTCTTC	CASSPRGDHNEQFF
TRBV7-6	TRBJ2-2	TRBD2	TGTGCCAGCACCCCCCTAGGCGGGAGGGTTGGCGGGGAGCTGTTTTTT	CASTPLGGRVGGELFF
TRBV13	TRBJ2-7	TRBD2	TGTGCCAGCAGCTTCGGATCTAATACGCTAGCGGGAGGGCCCTACGAGCAGTACTTC	CASSFGSNTLAGGPYEQYF
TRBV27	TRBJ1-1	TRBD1	TGTGCCAGCAGCCAGTACCTAACAGGGGCGGACACTGAAGCTTTCTTT	CASSQYLTGADTEAFF
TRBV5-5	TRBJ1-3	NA	TGTGCCAGCAGCTTACCCGGGAACTCTGGAAACACCATATATTTT	CASSLPGNSGNTIYF
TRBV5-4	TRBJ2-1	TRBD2	TGTGCCAGCAGCGCCACTAGCGGGACGGTCAATGAGCAGTTCTTC	CASSATSGTVNEQFF